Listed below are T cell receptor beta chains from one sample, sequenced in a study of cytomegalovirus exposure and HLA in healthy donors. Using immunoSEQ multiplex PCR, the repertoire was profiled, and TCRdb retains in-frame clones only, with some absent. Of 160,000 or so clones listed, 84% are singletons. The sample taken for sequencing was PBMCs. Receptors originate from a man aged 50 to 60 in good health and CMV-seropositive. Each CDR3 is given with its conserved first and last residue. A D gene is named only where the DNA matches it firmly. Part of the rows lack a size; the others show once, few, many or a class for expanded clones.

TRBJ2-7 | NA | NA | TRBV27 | TGTGCCAGCAGCCTCCTCCCAGACTACGAGCAGTACTTC | CASSLLPDYEQYF
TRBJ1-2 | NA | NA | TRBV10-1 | TGCGCCAGCAGTGCCAACCCCAGGTATGGGAACTATGGCTACACCTTC | CASSANPRYGNYGYTF
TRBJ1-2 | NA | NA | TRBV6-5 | TGTGCCAGCAGTTACCAGATGTCTAACTATGGCTACACCTTC | CASSYQMSNYGYTF
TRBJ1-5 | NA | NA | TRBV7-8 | TGTGCCAGCAGCTTAGCCGGACAGTTAAATCAGCCCCAGCATTTT | CASSLAGQLNQPQHF
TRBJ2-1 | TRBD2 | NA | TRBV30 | TGTGCCCTCCTGGGAGGGCCTCAGGTTGAGCAGTTCTTC | CALLGGPQVEQFF
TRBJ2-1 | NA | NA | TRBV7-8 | TGTGCCAGCAGCGAGGCAAGCTCCTACAATGAGCAGTTCTTC | CASSEASSYNEQFF
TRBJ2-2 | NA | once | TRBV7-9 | TGTGCCAGCAGCTTTACGGGGGGCCCCTCCCCCGGGGAGCTGTTTTTT | CASSFTGGPSPGELFF
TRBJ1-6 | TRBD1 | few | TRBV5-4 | TGTGCCAGCAGCGAACGGACAGGGGAAAATTCACCCCTCCACTTT | CASSERTGENSPLHF
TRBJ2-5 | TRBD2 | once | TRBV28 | TGTGCCAGCAGTTTATCTCGGCTAGCGGGACCCCAGGGGACCCAGTACTTC | CASSLSRLAGPQGTQYF
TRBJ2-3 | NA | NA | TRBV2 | TGTGCCAGCAGTGATGTCCGAGCTAGCACAGATACGCAGTATTTT | CASSDVRASTDTQYF
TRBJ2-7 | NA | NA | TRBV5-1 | TGCGCCAGCAGCTTGGGTGGAGCGTCCTACGAGCAGTACTTC | CASSLGGASYEQYF
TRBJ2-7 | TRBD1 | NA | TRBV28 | TGTGCCAGCAGGTCTACAGGGGGCGGCTACGAGCAGTACTTC | CASRSTGGGYEQYF
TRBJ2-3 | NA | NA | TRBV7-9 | TGTGCCAGCAGCCTCCCTTCACAGGGCTCCCGGGATACGCAGTATTTT | CASSLPSQGSRDTQYF
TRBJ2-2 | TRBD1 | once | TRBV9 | TGTGCCGGCAGCGTCGGACAGGGAATGAACACCGGGGAGCTGTTTTTT | CAGSVGQGMNTGELFF
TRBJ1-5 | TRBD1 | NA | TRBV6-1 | TGTGCCAGCAGGGACGACAGGGGGATGAATCAGCCCCAGCATTTT | CASRDDRGMNQPQHF
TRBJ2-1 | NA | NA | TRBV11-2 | TGTGCCAGCAGCTTGCAGGCTAATGAGCAGTTCTTC | CASSLQANEQFF
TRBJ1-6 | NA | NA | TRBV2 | TGTGCCAGCAGTGAACAGTATTCACCCCTCCACTTT | CASSEQYSPLHF
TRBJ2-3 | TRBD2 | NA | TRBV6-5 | TGTGCCAGCAGTCCTAGCGGGGGCCTCACAGATACGCAGTATTTT | CASSPSGGLTDTQYF
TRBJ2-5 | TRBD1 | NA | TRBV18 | TGTGCCAGCTCACCCAGGACAGGGCACCGGGAGACCCAGTACTTC | CASSPRTGHRETQYF
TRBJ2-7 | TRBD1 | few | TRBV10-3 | TGTGCCATCAGTGACCGGGACAGGTTTGCCTACGAGCAGTACTTC | CAISDRDRFAYEQYF
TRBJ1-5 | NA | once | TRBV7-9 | TGTGCCAGCAGCAATATAGGACAAGTAATGCATTTT | CASSNIGQVMHF
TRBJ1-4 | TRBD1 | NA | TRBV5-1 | TGCGCCAGCAGCCCCGGGACAGGATATAATGAAAAACTGTTTTTT | CASSPGTGYNEKLFF
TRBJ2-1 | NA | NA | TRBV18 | TGTGCCAGCTCACCGGCGGACAATGAGCAGTTCTTC | CASSPADNEQFF
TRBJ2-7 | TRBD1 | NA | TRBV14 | TGTGCCAGCAGGGGGACAGGGTCCTACGAGCAGTACTTT | CASRGTGSYEQYF
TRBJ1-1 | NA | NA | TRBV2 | TGTGCCAGCAGGGCATTGGACAGGAACACTGAAGCTTTCTTT | CASRALDRNTEAFF
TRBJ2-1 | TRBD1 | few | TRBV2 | TGTGCCAGCAGTGAAGGTACAGGGGTAGCCCGTGAGCAGTTCTTC | CASSEGTGVAREQFF
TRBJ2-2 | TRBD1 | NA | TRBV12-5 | TGTGCTAGTGGCCTCCTCCGACAGGGGGGGACCGGGGAGCTGTTTTTT | CASGLLRQGGTGELFF
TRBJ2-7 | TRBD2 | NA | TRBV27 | TGTGCCAGCAGTGAATCTAGCGGGGGGGCCTACGAGCAGTACTTC | CASSESSGGAYEQYF
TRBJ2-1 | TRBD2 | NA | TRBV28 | TGTGCCAGCAGTTTATTACGGGAGGGAGGTGAGCAGTTCTTC | CASSLLREGGEQFF
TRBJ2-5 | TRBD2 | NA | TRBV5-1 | TGCGCCAGCAGCCTCATGACTAGCGGGGGCGAGACCCAGTACTTC | CASSLMTSGGETQYF
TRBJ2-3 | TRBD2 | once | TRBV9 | TGTGCCAGCAGCTCCCTAGCGGCTAACACAGATACGCAGTATTTT | CASSSLAANTDTQYF
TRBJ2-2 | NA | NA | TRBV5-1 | TGCGCCAGCAGCCCTTTTGAGACCGGGGAGCTGTTTTTT | CASSPFETGELFF
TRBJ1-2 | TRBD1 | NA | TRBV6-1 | TGTGCCAGCAGGGCTGGGACAGGGGTTAGCTATGGCTACACCTTC | CASRAGTGVSYGYTF